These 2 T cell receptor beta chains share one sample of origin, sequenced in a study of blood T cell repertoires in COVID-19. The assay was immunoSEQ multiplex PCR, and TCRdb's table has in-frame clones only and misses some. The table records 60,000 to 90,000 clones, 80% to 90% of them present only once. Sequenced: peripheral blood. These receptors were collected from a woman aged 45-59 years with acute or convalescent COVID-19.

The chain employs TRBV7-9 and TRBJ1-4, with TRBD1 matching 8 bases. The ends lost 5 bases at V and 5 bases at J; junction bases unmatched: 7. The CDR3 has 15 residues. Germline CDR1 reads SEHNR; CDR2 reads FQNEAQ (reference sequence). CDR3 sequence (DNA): TGTGCCAGCAGCGCCGACAGGGGCGAAAATGAAAAACTGTTTTTT. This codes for CASSADRGENEKLFF. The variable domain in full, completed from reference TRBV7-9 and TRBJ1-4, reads DTGVSQNPRHKITKRGQNVTFRCDPISEHNRLYWYRQTLGQGPEFLTYFQNEAQLEKSRLLSDRFSAERPKGSFSTLEIQRTEQGDSAMYLCASSADRGENEKLFFGSGTQLSVL.

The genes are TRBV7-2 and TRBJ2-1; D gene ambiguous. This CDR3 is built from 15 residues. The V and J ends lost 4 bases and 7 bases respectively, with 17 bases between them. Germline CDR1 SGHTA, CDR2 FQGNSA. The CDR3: CASSSRPQRGNEQFF. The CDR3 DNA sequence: TGTGCCAGCAGCTCCCGGCCCCAGCGTGGTAATGAGCAGTTCTTC.